Following are 21 T cell receptor beta chains from one sample sequenced in a study of blood T cells in healthy people across ages. The authors ran a second PCR of about 6 to 11 cycles using a sample-barcoded 5' primer and a J-beta primer mix. Via MiXCR, TCRdb re-called the 5' RACE reads, giving one row per CDR3 protein. The sample has about 380,000 distinct CDR3 sequences, approximately 47% seen once; the top ten hold over 40%. The specimen sequenced was blood. The source of these receptors is a man aged 55 to 70 in good health.

In this sample, this clonotype turned up many times. V is TRBV10-3 and J is TRBJ2-6; D not certain. The CDR3 is made up of 17 amino acids. Trimming took 0 bases from V and 4 from J, leaving 13 bases between them. Germline-derived CDR1 and CDR2 are ENHRY and SYGVKD. CDR3 nucleotide sequence: TGTGCCATCAGTGAGTCCGAACATTGGGCCGGGGCCAACGTCCTGACTTTC. It encodes CAISESEHWAGANVLTF.

The chain is built from TRBV4-1 and TRBJ2-1, with TRBD2 matching over 9 bases. The CDR3 runs to 15 residues. Germline assignment: CDR1 MGHRA and CDR2 YSYEKL. The ends lost 0 bases at V and 6 bases at J; junction bases unmatched: 3. DNA of the CDR3: TGCGCCAGCAGCCAAGAGGGACTAGCCTTCAATGAGCAGTTCTTC. Translating it yields CASSQEGLAFNEQFF.

The J gene is TRBJ1-2, the V gene TRBV28; no definite D call. Germline V gene data show CDR1 as MDHEN and CDR2 as SYDVKM. The CDR3 runs to 11 residues. Between the trimmed V and J ends, which lost 5 bases and 8 bases, there was a span of 9 bases. The CDR3 nucleotides read TGTGCCAGCAGTCGGTTGGGAGGCTACACCTTC. Translated, it gives CASSRLGGYTF.

This clonotype has a handful of counts. This rearrangement joins TRBV6-2 or TRBV6-3 to TRBJ2-7; TRBD2 aligns across 13 bases. CDR1 and CDR2 from the germline V gene are MNHEY and SVGEGT. This CDR3 comprises 14 residues. V trimming: 4 bases; J trimming: 3 bases; junction bases outside the gene matches: 0. The CDR3 coding sequence is TGTGCCAGCAGTTGGACTAGCGGGAGCTACGAGCAGTACTTC. Protein product: CASSWTSGSYEQYF.

The chain combines TRBV10-3 with TRBJ2-5, with no clear D. V gave up 8 bases and J gave up 1 base, with 8 bases separating them. This CDR3 contains 12 residues. The germline V gene encodes CDR1 ENHRY and CDR2 SYGVKD. This CDR3 reads CAIGPTQETQYF. In DNA form, the CDR3 reads TGTGCCATCGGGCCTACCCAAGAGACCCAGTACTTC.

J is TRBJ2-1 and V is TRBV6-6; the match to TRBD1 covers 8 bases. There are 16 residues in the CDR3. CDR1 is MNHNY, CDR2 SVGAGI, per germline (reference sequence). V lost 7 bases and J lost 4; bases outside the gene matches: 12. In DNA, the CDR3 is TGTGCCAGCACCCGTACAGGGGACAGGTCTTACAATGAGCAGTTCTTC. Protein: CASTRTGDRSYNEQFF.

In regard to this clonotype: One junction end disagrees with the germline gene, perhaps due to a read error. The J gene is TRBJ2-5, the V gene TRBV4-3, with D perhaps matching TRBD1 or TRBD2 (5 bases each). There are 17 residues in the CDR3. Germline CDR1 reads LGHNA; CDR2 reads YSLEER. CDR3 coding DNA: TGCGCCAGTAGCCAAGGGACGGGATTAGGGTCCTACAATGAGCAGTACTTC. It translates to CASSQGTGLGSYNEQYF.

This clonotype was observed once. V gene TRBV20-1 combines with J gene TRBJ2-3, with a weak D call TRBD2 (5 bases). The CDR3 has 14 residues. The germline V gene has CDR1 DFQATT and CDR2 SNEGSKA (reference sequence). V was clipped by 3 bases and J by 4 bases, with 14 bases between them. The CDR3 protein is CSASDRSSADTQYF. The DNA for the CDR3 is TGCAGTGCTAGCGACCGGAGTAGCGCAGATACGCAGTATTTT.

The V and J genes are TRBV28 and TRBJ2-3; 7 nucleotides match TRBD1. The CDR3 is 15 amino acids. Germline trimming cut 5 bases from V and 2 bases from J; bases unmatched to any gene: 7. Looked up from germline, CDR1 is MDHEN and CDR2 is SYDVKM. CDR3 residues: CASSTGQASTDTQYF. In nucleotides, the CDR3 is TGTGCCAGCAGTACCGGACAGGCGTCCACAGATACGCAGTATTTT.

This clonotype was counted a few times. This sequence joins TRBV4-3 and TRBJ2-1; maybe TRBD2 (5 bases). This CDR3 has 17 amino acids. Trimming cost V 1 base and J 0 bases, with 13 bases left between them. Germline CDR1 reads LGHNA; CDR2 reads YSLEER. DNA of the CDR3: TGCGCCAGCAGCCAAGTTGTTGCGGCGGGCTCCTACAATGAGCAGTTCTTC. Protein sequence: CASSQVVAAGSYNEQFF.

This clonotype has only a few counts. The chain couples TRBV27 to TRBJ2-7, with 9 bases matching TRBD2. The germline CDR1 and CDR2 sequences are MNHEY and SMNVEV (reference sequence). With V trimmed by 5 bases and J by 4 bases, 3 bases remained unmatched. This CDR3 is built from 13 residues. Here the CDR3 reads CASSQGLAYEQYF. The CDR3 region has the DNA TGTGCCAGCAGTCAGGGACTAGCTTACGAGCAGTACTTC.

This clonotype was seen at least ten times. One base away lies a much larger clone, so this may be a sequencing read error. The chain recombines TRBV7-2 with TRBJ1-6; the D is unclear. CDR1 and CDR2 from the germline V gene are SGHTA and FQGNSA. The length of the CDR3 is 16 residues. The V end lost 4 bases, the J end lost 9 bases, and 19 bases lay between the germline ends. For the CDR3, the DNA is TGTGCCAGCAGCTCTGAGGTCGCAATACGTAGTTCACCCCTCCACTTT. Translating gives CASSSEVAIRSSPLHF.

The chain employs TRBV28 and TRBJ2-5; D is possibly TRBD2 (5 bases). Per germline, CDR1 MDHEN and CDR2 SYDVKM. Deletions cut 3 bases from V and 4 bases from J, with 15 bases between. CDR3 length: 15 amino acids. In DNA, the CDR3 is TGTGCCAGCAGTTTGGACGTTTGGGGAGCAGAGACCCAGTACTTC. It is translated as CASSLDVWGAETQYF.

This clonotype was picked up a small number of times. The chain is built from TRBV18 and TRBJ2-3; D is undetermined. The CDR3 spans 15 residues. Germline CDR1 is KGHSH and CDR2 is LQKENI. Trimming took off 3 bases at V and 3 bases at J, with 13 bases between the two ends. The CDR3: CASSPGQELTDTQYF. The CDR3, as DNA: TGTGCCAGCTCACCCGGCCAGGAGTTGACAGATACGCAGTATTTT.

The V call is TRBV12-3 or TRBV12-4, the J call TRBJ2-5; D tentatively fits TRBD1 or TRBD2 (5 bases each). This CDR3 has 15 residues. Trimming stripped 6 bases from V and 1 base from J, with 15 bases between. The CDR3 DNA reads TGTGCCAGCAGCCCCGGGACCCGTGCCCAAGAGACCCAGTACTTC. Protein: CASSPGTRAQETQYF.

There are a few counts of this clonotype. This chain uses TRBV10-3 with TRBJ2-7; D gene uncertain. Between the trimmed V and J ends, which lost 10 bases and 0 bases, there was a span of 16 bases. Germline CDR1 ENHRY, CDR2 SYGVKD. CDR3 length: 14 amino acids. The CDR3 nucleotides are TGTGCCACCGGGTTGAACACAAACTCCTACGAGCAGTACTTC. Translating gives CATGLNTNSYEQYF.

J is TRBJ2-7 and V is TRBV4-3, with TRBD2 as a possible D gene (5 bases). The germline gives CDR1 LGHNA, CDR2 YSLEER. V lost 5 bases, J lost 6 bases, and 17 bases lay in between. The CDR3 consists of 14 residues. CDR3 loop: CASSSSGLAPEQYF. The CDR3 bases are TGCGCCAGCAGCTCCTCCGGGCTAGCCCCCGAGCAGTACTTC.

The genes are TRBV5-1 and TRBJ2-1; tentative D call: TRBD1 (5 bases). CDR1 SGHRS and CDR2 YFSETQ come from the germline V gene. This CDR3 region has 13 residues. Trimming pared 4 bases from V and 2 bases from J, leaving 7 bases between. This CDR3 reads CASSPDTYNEQFF. In DNA form, the CDR3 reads TGCGCCAGCAGCCCGGACACCTACAATGAGCAGTTCTTC.

The CDR3, as DNA: TGTGCCAGCAGCTTAAATCGCGGCCGCACAGATACGCAGTATTTT. The encoded protein is CASSLNRGRTDTQYF. The chain joins TRBV7-3 to TRBJ2-3; no clear D. Germline V gene sequence: CDR1 SGHTA, CDR2 FQGTGA. The CDR3 extends over 15 amino acids. V was pared by 1 base and J by 1 base, with 9 bases between. The complete variable domain, with remaining parts taken from reference TRBV7-3 and TRBJ2-3, reads GAGVSQTPSNKVTEKGKYVELRCDPISGHTALYWYRQSLGQGPEFLIYFQGTGAADDSGLPNDRFFAVRPEGSVSTLKIQRTERGDSAVYLCASSLNRGRTDTQYFGPGTRLTVL.

This clonotype was seen a handful of times. The chain couples TRBV6-2 or TRBV6-3 to TRBJ2-7; D tentatively reads TRBD1 or TRBD2 (5 bases each). Germline V gene sequence: CDR1 MNHEY, CDR2 SVGEGT. This CDR3 spans 14 amino acids. V dropped 8 bases and J dropped 2 bases, with 16 bases sitting between them. CDR3 in amino acids: CASARTPGPYEQYF. In DNA, the CDR3 is TGTGCCAGCGCCCGGACGCCGGGGCCCTACGAGCAGTACTTC.

There are a few counts of this clonotype. The chain carries TRBV30 and TRBJ2-1; D uncertain. The V end was cut by 0 bases, the J end by 4 bases, with 7 bases between. Germline lookup yields CDR1 GTSNPN and CDR2 SVGIG (reference sequence). This CDR3 has 13 amino acids. The CDR3 region is CAWSVTSYNEQFF. DNA for the CDR3: TGTGCCTGGAGTGTTACAAGTTACAATGAGCAGTTCTTC. The full variable domain, its missing parts supplied by reference TRBV30 and TRBJ2-1, is SQTIHQWPATLVQPVGSPLSLECTVEGTSNPNLYWYRQAAGRGLQLLFYSVGIGQISSEVPQNLSASRPQDRQFILSSKKLLLSDSGFYLCAWSVTSYNEQFFGPGTRLTVL.